The entry below gives a single T cell receptor (beta chain) sequence along with its context. The antigen is undetermined. This entry belongs to a study of blood T cells in healthy people across ages. Overall study results and limits: Compared with aged donors, long-lived donors showed fewer expanded clones, suggesting selection.

Healthy Russian Caucasian donors spanned ages about 6 to 90 years. Total RNA was isolated from each sample in quantities of at least 5.5 micrograms. For the second PCR, which ran for about 7 to 11 cycles, a sample-barcoded 5' primer and a J-beta primer mix were used. Each sample yielded at least 3 million CDR3-containing paired-end reads. From the 5' RACE reads, TCRdb called clonotypes with MiXCR, one entry per CDR3 protein. This table holds roughly 800,000 distinct CDR3 sequences, roughly 64% found once. Material: blood. The clonotype was recovered from a man aged 25-40 years in good health.

CDR3 amino acids: CASSPSRGSYNEQYF. For the CDR3, the DNA is TGTGCCAGCTCACCAAGCAGGGGCTCCTACAATGAGCAGTACTTC. The chain uses TRBV18 and TRBJ2-5; D perhaps matches TRBD1 (6 bases). The CDR3 sequence is 15 residues long. Germline CDR1 reads KGHSH; CDR2 reads LQKENI. The V end lost 2 bases, the J end lost 11 bases, and 21 bases lay between the germline ends.